This T cell receptor (beta chain) was sequenced for a study of early T cells in non-severe SARS-CoV-2 infection. In the study overall: Sequencing of bulk RNA from unsorted whole blood was done, without chain pairing. General study points: VDJdb matching skewed toward anti-spike CD8 responses, missing private and CD4 specificities.

Separate cDNA molecules each had unique molecular identifiers attached to them. Using its own MiXCR run on the 5' RACE reads, TCRdb lists one record per CDR3 protein. The profile shows approximately 31,000 distinct CDR3 sequences, 5.5% to 8% of them singletons. This clonotype was seen at least ten times. Its antigen is undetermined. The ends were cut back, 3 bases at V and 2 bases at J, with 5 bases in the middle. This CDR3 spans 13 amino acids. CDR1 and CDR2 from the germline V gene are MGHRA and YSYEKL. This rearrangement joins TRBV4-1 to TRBJ2-1; the D gene is possibly TRBD1 (5 bases). Sequenced sample: whole blood. The sequence was collected from an adult who was a healthcare worker with PCR-confirmed SARS-CoV-2 infection or an uninfected control (not recorded which). The CDR3 loop reads CASSQGPYNEQFF. The DNA of the CDR3 is TGCGCCAGCAGCCAGGGGCCCTACAATGAGCAGTTCTTC.